The 28 T cell receptor beta chains reported below all come from one sample, sequenced in a study of blood T cell repertoires in COVID-19. TCRdb's table, derived via immunoSEQ multiplex PCR, lists solely in-frame clones and lacks some. The profile shows roughly 380,000 clones, 89% of them singletons. The sample consisted of peripheral blood. These receptors came from a woman in her thirties or forties with COVID-19, enrolled during active disease.

The CDR3 loop reads CASSLWGAYGYTF. The CDR3 nucleotides are TGTGCCAGCAGTTTGTGGGGCGCCTATGGCTACACCTTC. The V and J genes are TRBV12-3 or TRBV12-4 and TRBJ1-2; D perhaps matches TRBD1 (5 bases). V was cut by 3 bases and J by 4 bases, with 9 bases left in between. This CDR3 has 13 residues.

In regard to this clone: The sample contains more than one DNA sequence encoding this CDR3. The chain combines TRBV18 with TRBJ2-2; TRBD1 is a possible D gene (6 bases). V lost 6 bases and J lost 1, with 9 bases in between. The CDR3 extends over 14 amino acids. The germline V gene has CDR1 KGHSH and CDR2 LQKENI. CDR3 protein: CASSPDRNTGELFF. In DNA form, the CDR3 reads TGTGCCAGCTCTCCGGACAGGAACACCGGGGAGCTGTTTTTT.

CDR3 in amino acids: CATSPRQGHTEAFF. The CDR3 coding sequence is TGTGCCACCAGCCCCCGACAGGGGCACACTGAAGCTTTCTTT. V usage is TRBV15 and J usage is TRBJ1-1; 8 bases fit TRBD1. This CDR3 spans 14 amino acids. The junction had 5 bases not matched to a gene; V was cut back by 5 bases and J by 3 bases. Germline assignment: CDR1 LNHNV and CDR2 YYDKDF (reference sequence). Full variable domain (outside the CDR3, taken from reference TRBV15 and TRBJ1-1): DAMVIQNPRYQVTQFGKPVTLSCSQTLNHNVMYWYQQKSSQAPKLLFHYYDKDFNNEADTPDNFQSRRPNTSFCFLDIRSPGLGDTAMYLCATSPRQGHTEAFFGQGTRLTVV.

V gene TRBV7-9 combines with J gene TRBJ1-1, with TRBD1 matching over 9 bases. Germline trimming cut 5 bases from V and 4 bases from J; bases unmatched to any gene: 8. The CDR3 has 15 residues. Germline V gene data show CDR1 as SEHNR and CDR2 as FQNEAQ (reference sequence). The DNA of the CDR3 is TGTGCCAGCAGCCCCCGGGACAGGGTCTCCACTGAAGCTTTCTTT. Its translation: CASSPRDRVSTEAFF. Variable domain in full (rest from reference TRBV7-9 and TRBJ1-1): DTGVSQNPRHKITKRGQNVTFRCDPISEHNRLYWYRQTLGQGPEFLTYFQNEAQLEKSRLLSDRFSAERPKGSFSTLEIQRTEQGDSAMYLCASSPRDRVSTEAFFGQGTRLTVV.

The V and J genes are TRBV5-1 and TRBJ1-1; D is perhaps TRBD1 (6 bases). V gave up 0 bases and J gave up 0 bases, with 12 bases separating them. Germline CDR1 SGHRS, CDR2 YFSETQ. This CDR3 has 16 residues. The CDR3 nucleotides read TGCGCCAGCAGCTTGGAGGGACACCTTATGAACACTGAAGCTTTCTTT. Translated: CASSLEGHLMNTEAFF.

The chain uses TRBV6-6 and TRBJ1-2; possible D gene TRBD1, 6 bases. Germline V gene data show CDR1 as MNHNY and CDR2 as SVGAGI (reference sequence). With 1 base removed from V and 8 bases from J, the gap between germline ends came to 11 bases. CDR3 length: 13 residues. Here the CDR3 DNA reads TGTGCCAGCAGTTACTTTGCAGGGGACGGCTACACCTTC. Amino acid sequence: CASSYFAGDGYTF.

This clone was counted once. This chain uses TRBV5-5 with TRBJ1-2; 9 bases line up with TRBD1. The CDR3 has 14 residues. The germline V gene has CDR1 SGHKS and CDR2 YYEKEE (reference sequence). With 3 bases clipped from V and 4 bases from J, the junction kept 4 bases outside the gene matches. Written as DNA, the CDR3 is TGTGCCAGCAGCTCGGGACAGGGTCGCTATGGCTACACCTTC. It encodes CASSSGQGRYGYTF.

In this sample, this clone turned up once. The chain couples TRBV11-2 to TRBJ1-2; the D gene is possibly TRBD1 (6 bases). The V and J ends lost 4 bases and 4 bases respectively, with 13 bases between them. The CDR3 covers 14 residues. Germline V gene sequence: CDR1 SGHAT, CDR2 FQNNGV. The CDR3 region is CASSSTRGFYGYTF. In nucleotides, the CDR3 is TGTGCCAGCAGCTCAACCAGGGGATTCTATGGCTACACCTTC.

V usage is TRBV5-6 and J usage is TRBJ2-7; TRBD2 aligns across 12 bases. Trimming removed 0 bases from V and 2 bases from J; junction bases left unmatched: 0. Germline V gene sequence: CDR1 SGHDT, CDR2 YYEEEE. The CDR3 has 15 amino acids. The CDR3 bases are TGTGCCAGCAGCTTGGGACTAGCGGGAGCCTACGAGCAGTACTTC. Its translation: CASSLGLAGAYEQYF.

The genes are TRBV7-3 and TRBJ1-2; TRBD1 matches 11 bases. J was trimmed by 6 bases and V by 4 bases; bases with no gene match: 7. The CDR3 runs to 15 residues. Germline CDR1 reads SGHTA; CDR2 reads FQGTGA. The CDR3 sequence is CASSSGQGARDGYTF. CDR3 sequence (DNA): TGTGCCAGCAGCTCCGGACAGGGGGCGAGGGATGGCTACACCTTC.

The chain combines TRBV19 with TRBJ2-2; D perhaps matches TRBD2 (7 bases). CDR3 length: 15 residues. Germline assignment: CDR1 LNHDA and CDR2 SQIVND (reference sequence). V was pared by 7 bases and J by 5 bases, with 17 bases between. CDR3 sequence: CASTHMRGGTGELFF. The CDR3 DNA reads as TGTGCCAGTACCCATATGAGGGGGGGTACCGGGGAGCTGTTTTTT.

J is TRBJ1-2 and V is TRBV30; a possible D gene is TRBD1 (5 bases). The length of the CDR3 is 13 residues. The V gene's germline CDR1 is GTSNPN and CDR2 SVGIG (reference sequence). Trimming left V 0 bases short and J 7 bases short, with 12 bases between. This CDR3 is CAWSVVGEGGYTF. The CDR3, as DNA: TGTGCCTGGAGTGTAGTAGGGGAAGGTGGCTACACCTTC.

This chain connects TRBV5-6 to TRBJ1-2, with D maybe TRBD1 (6 bases). CDR1 SGHDT and CDR2 YYEEEE come from the germline V gene. This CDR3 has 13 residues. Trimming took 5 bases from V and 4 from J, leaving 12 bases between them. The CDR3 here is CASRHRDGYGYTF. CDR3 sequence (DNA): TGTGCCAGCAGGCACAGGGACGGCTATGGCTACACCTTC. The variable domain in full, completed from reference TRBV5-6 and TRBJ1-2, reads DAGVTQSPTHLIKTRGQQVTLRCSPKSGHDTVSWYQQALGQGPQFIFQYYEEEERQRGNFPDRFSGHQFPNYSSELNVNALLLGDSALYLCASRHRDGYGYTFGSGTRLTVV.

V usage is TRBV7-2 and J usage is TRBJ2-1, with TRBD2 identical over 8 bases. Germline-derived CDR1 and CDR2 are SGHTA and FQGNSA. The J segment lost 2 bases and the V segment lost 8 bases, leaving 8 bases of the junction unmatched. The CDR3 is 15 amino acids. This CDR3 is CASLLRAGAYNEQFF. As DNA, the CDR3 is TGTGCCAGCCTGTTAAGAGCGGGGGCCTACAATGAGCAGTTCTTC.

The genes are TRBV11-1 and TRBJ1-2; 7 nucleotides line up with TRBD1. The CDR3 length is 14 residues. Germline values: CDR1 SGHAT, CDR2 FQDESV (reference sequence). The J segment lost 4 bases and the V segment lost 1 base, leaving 3 bases of the junction unmatched. In nucleotides, the CDR3 is TGTGCCAGCAGCTTAGGACAGGGAGGCTATGGCTACACCTTC. Encoded protein: CASSLGQGGYGYTF.

The chain recombines TRBV5-1 with TRBJ2-7; 10 bases agree with TRBD1. V trimming: 7 bases; J trimming: 5 bases; junction bases outside the gene matches: 6. This CDR3 comprises 13 residues. The germline V gene has CDR1 SGHRS and CDR2 YFSETQ. This CDR3 reads CASHYGTGDEQYF. The CDR3 DNA reads as TGCGCCAGCCATTACGGGACAGGGGACGAGCAGTACTTC. The full variable domain, completed using reference TRBV5-1 and TRBJ2-7, is KAGVTQTPRYLIKTRGQQVTLSCSPISGHRSVSWYQQTPGQGLQFLFEYFSETQRNKGNFPGRFSGRQFSNSRSEMNVSTLELGDSALYLCASHYGTGDEQYFGPGTRLTVT.

This clone was picked up one time. V is TRBV28 and J is TRBJ2-2; TRBD1 matches 8 bases. The CDR3 is made up of 15 amino acids. Per germline, CDR1 MDHEN and CDR2 SYDVKM. With V trimmed by 6 bases and J by 7 bases, 10 bases remained unmatched. This CDR3 reads CASSPGTGVLGELFF. The CDR3, as DNA: TGTGCCAGCAGCCCCGGGACAGGAGTTCTCGGGGAGCTGTTTTTT.

This sequence joins TRBV28 and TRBJ1-4; 7 bases agree with TRBD1. The CDR3 consists of 17 residues. J gave up 4 bases and V 8 bases, and 16 bases lay outside the gene matches. Germline-derived CDR1 and CDR2 are MDHEN and SYDVKM. The CDR3 region is CASAVRNRGRFNEKLFF. The CDR3, as DNA: TGTGCCAGCGCCGTCAGGAATAGGGGGCGGTTTAATGAAAAACTGTTTTTT.

V and J are TRBV19 and TRBJ2-4; tentatively, D is TRBD1 (7 bases). Germline V gene sequence: CDR1 LNHDA, CDR2 SQIVND (reference sequence). This CDR3 has 17 amino acids. V lost 6 bases, J lost 1 base, and 19 bases lay in between. CDR3 loop: CASSPGGYRGAKNIQYF. The DNA for the CDR3 is TGTGCCAGTAGCCCAGGGGGGTACAGGGGCGCCAAAAACATTCAGTACTTC.

This chain links TRBV4-2 with TRBJ1-2, with no clear D. From germline, CDR1 is LGHNA and CDR2 YNFKEQ. Trimming cost V 0 bases and J 4 bases, with 6 bases left between them. The CDR3 has 13 residues. Written as DNA, the CDR3 is TGTGCCAGCAGCCAAGAGGTCAGCTATGGCTACACCTTC. Its protein is CASSQEVSYGYTF.

V is TRBV6-2 or TRBV6-3 and J is TRBJ1-1; 7 nucleotides align to TRBD1. With 4 bases clipped from V and 3 bases from J, the junction kept 5 bases outside the gene matches. Germline CDR1 MNHEY, CDR2 SVGEGT. The CDR3 has 14 residues. CDR3 nucleotide sequence: TGTGCCAGCAGTTCCCGACAGGGTTACACTGAAGCTTTCTTT. This translates into CASSSRQGYTEAFF.

The genes are TRBV12-3 or TRBV12-4 and TRBJ1-6, with 8 bases matching TRBD1. With 6 bases clipped from V and 10 bases from J, the junction kept 5 bases outside the gene matches. The CDR3 runs to 13 residues. CDR3 amino acids: CASSGQGDSPLHF. The CDR3 DNA reads as TGTGCCAGCAGCGGACAGGGCGACTCACCCCTCCACTTT.

Of note for this clone: This is likely a read error, given that the CDR3 carries no conserved phenylalanine or tryptophan at its end. Because the CDR3's place on the DNA is in doubt, the DNA is left out and the CDR3 is given as listed by TCRdb. The chain is built from TRBV28 and TRBJ1-2; the table's D call of TRBD1 was not tested on the DNA. Germline V gene data show CDR1 as MDHEN and CDR2 as SYDVKM. A total of 14 residues make up the CDR3, ends included. This CDR3 reads CASSPEPNRGVLRN.

This rearrangement joins TRBV7-9 to TRBJ2-7; 10 bases agree with TRBD1. V lost 5 bases, J lost 4 bases, and 8 bases stayed unmatched. The germline CDR1 and CDR2 sequences are SEHNR and FQNEAQ (reference sequence). This CDR3 contains 15 residues. CDR3 DNA: TGTGCCAGCAGCCACCGGGACAGGGGAAAGTACGAGCAGTACTTC. Its protein is CASSHRDRGKYEQYF.

J is TRBJ1-2 and V is TRBV29-1; D might be TRBD1 (6 bases). V was shortened by 5 bases and J by 3 bases, with 13 bases between the two germline ends. Per germline, CDR1 SQVTM and CDR2 ANQGSEA. This CDR3 has 13 residues. CDR3 sequence reads: CSVSNRTDYGYTF. The CDR3 region has the DNA TGCAGCGTTTCTAATCGGACAGACTATGGCTACACCTTC.

The chain carries TRBV15 and TRBJ1-5, with D unclear. The CDR3 runs 13 residues. V gave up 7 bases and J gave up 2 bases, with 9 bases separating them. Germline CDR1 is LNHNV and CDR2 is YYDKDF (reference sequence). The DNA of the CDR3 is TGTGCCACCACCCCGCGGGGCAATCAGCCCCAGCATTTT. This sequence encodes CATTPRGNQPQHF. Filled out from reference TRBV15 and TRBJ1-5, the complete variable domain reads DAMVIQNPRYQVTQFGKPVTLSCSQTLNHNVMYWYQQKSSQAPKLLFHYYDKDFNNEADTPDNFQSRRPNTSFCFLDIRSPGLGDTAMYLCATTPRGNQPQHFGDGTRLSIL.

This chain connects TRBV28 to TRBJ1-1, with 7 bases aligning to TRBD1. The junction had 4 bases not matched to a gene; V was cut back by 5 bases and J by 10 bases. The CDR3 is 11 residues long. The germline V gene has CDR1 MDHEN and CDR2 SYDVKM. The CDR3 bases are TGTGCCAGCAGTGCGAGGGGGCCAGCTTTCTTT. This codes for CASSARGPAFF.

The rearrangement joins TRBV27 to TRBJ2-7, with a weak D call TRBD2 (5 bases). The CDR3 consists of 18 residues. V was shortened by 6 bases and J by 3 bases, with 27 bases between the two germline ends. Germline CDR1 is MNHEY and CDR2 is SMNVEV (reference sequence). The CDR3 nucleotides are TGTGCCAGCAGGCCTTCGGTGACAATGGTCCCTAGCCACTACGAGCAGTACTTC. It is translated as CASRPSVTMVPSHYEQYF.